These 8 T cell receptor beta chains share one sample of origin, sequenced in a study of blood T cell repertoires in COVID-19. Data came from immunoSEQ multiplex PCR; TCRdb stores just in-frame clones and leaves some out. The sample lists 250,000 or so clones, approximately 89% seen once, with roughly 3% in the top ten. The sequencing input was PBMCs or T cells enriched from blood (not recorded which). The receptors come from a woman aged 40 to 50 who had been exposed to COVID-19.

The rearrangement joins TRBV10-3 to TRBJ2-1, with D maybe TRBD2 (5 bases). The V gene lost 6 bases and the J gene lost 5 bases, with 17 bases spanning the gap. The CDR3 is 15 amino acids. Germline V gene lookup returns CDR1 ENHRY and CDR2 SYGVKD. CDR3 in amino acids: CAIRETPGRNNEQFF. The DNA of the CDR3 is TGTGCCATCAGGGAAACACCGGGAAGAAACAATGAGCAGTTCTTC.

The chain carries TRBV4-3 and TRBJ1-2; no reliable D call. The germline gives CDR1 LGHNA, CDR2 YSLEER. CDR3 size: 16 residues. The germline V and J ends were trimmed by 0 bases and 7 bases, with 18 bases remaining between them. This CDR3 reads CASSQDRIGGGSGYTF. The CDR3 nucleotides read TGCGCCAGCAGCCAAGATCGTATAGGAGGTGGTAGTGGCTACACCTTC.

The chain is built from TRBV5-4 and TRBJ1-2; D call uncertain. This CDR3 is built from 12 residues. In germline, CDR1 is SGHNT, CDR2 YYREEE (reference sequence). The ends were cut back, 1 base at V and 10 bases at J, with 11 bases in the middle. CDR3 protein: CASSLRGSTYTF. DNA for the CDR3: TGTGCCAGCAGCTTGCGAGGGAGCACCTACACCTTC. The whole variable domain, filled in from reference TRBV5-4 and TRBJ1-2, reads ETGVTQSPTHLIKTRGQQVTLRCSSQSGHNTVSWYQQALGQGPQFIFQYYREEENGRGNFPPRFSGLQFPNYSSELNVNALELDDSALYLCASSLRGSTYTFGSGTRLTVV.

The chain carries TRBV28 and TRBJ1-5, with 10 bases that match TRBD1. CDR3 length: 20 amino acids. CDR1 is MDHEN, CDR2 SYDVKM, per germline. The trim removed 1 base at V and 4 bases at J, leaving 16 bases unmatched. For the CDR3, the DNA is TGTGCCAGCAGTTTATTAATCGGGAGACAGGGGGCGAGTAGAAATCAGCCCCAGCATTTT. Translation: CASSLLIGRQGASRNQPQHF.

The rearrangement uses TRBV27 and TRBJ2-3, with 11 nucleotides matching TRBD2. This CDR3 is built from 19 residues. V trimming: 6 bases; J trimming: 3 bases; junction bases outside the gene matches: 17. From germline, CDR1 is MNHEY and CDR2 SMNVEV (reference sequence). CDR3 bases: TGTGCCAGCAGAAGGCTCGGGACTAGCGGAGGAGGGGAGACAGATACGCAGTATTTT. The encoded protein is CASRRLGTSGGGETDTQYF.

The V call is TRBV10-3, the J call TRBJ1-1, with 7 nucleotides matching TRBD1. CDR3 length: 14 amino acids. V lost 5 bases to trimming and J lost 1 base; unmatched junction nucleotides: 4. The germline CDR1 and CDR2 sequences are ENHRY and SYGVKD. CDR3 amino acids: CAISLGQQNTEAFF. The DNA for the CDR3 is TGTGCCATCAGTTTGGGACAGCAGAACACTGAAGCTTTCTTT.

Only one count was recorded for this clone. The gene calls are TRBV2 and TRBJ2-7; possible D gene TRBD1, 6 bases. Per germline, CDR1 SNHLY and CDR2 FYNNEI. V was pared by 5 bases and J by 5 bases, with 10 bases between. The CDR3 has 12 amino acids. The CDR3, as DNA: TGTGCCAGCAGTACAGGGATCAACGAGCAGTACTTC. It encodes CASSTGINEQYF.

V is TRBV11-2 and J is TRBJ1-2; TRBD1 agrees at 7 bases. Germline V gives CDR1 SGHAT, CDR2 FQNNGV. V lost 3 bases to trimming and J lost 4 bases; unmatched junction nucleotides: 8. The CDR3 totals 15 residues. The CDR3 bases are TGTGCCAGCAGCTTGCTAGACAGGGTAGGCTATGGCTACACCTTC. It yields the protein CASSLLDRVGYGYTF.